Sequencing of this T cell receptor (beta chain) was carried out in a study of OX40 agonist ivuxolimab in advanced cancers. This clone was recorded only once. TCRdb's copy holds only in-frame clones and misses some; the assay was immunoSEQ multiplex PCR. The sample includes 25,000 to 40,000 clones, around four fifths seen only once; the top ten take 9% to 15%. Autoimmune disease history or systemic immunosuppression excluded patients. The TCR comes from an adult with an advanced solid tumor such as melanoma, head and neck, liver or kidney cancer. The sequencing used CD4+ or CD8+ T cells sorted from blood, collected in a trial of the OX40 agonist ivuxolimab.

The CDR3 protein is CASSLRDREIYEQYF. Here the CDR3 DNA reads TGTGCCAGCAGCTTACGGGACAGGGAAATCTACGAGCAGTACTTC. The V call is TRBV5-4, the J call TRBJ2-7, with 9 bases lining up with TRBD1. The CDR3 sequence is 15 residues long. The ends lost 2 bases at V and 3 bases at J; junction bases unmatched: 6. CDR1 and CDR2 from the germline V gene are SGHNT and YYREEE (reference sequence).